The clone carrying this T cell receptor (beta chain) was counted a few times. Method: immunoSEQ multiplex PCR; TCRdb's copy keeps in-frame clones and lacks some. The sample contains hundreds of thousands of clones, roughly 90% of which appear only once. Contact with a PCR-confirmed or clinician-diagnosed COVID-19 case occurred within 2 weeks of entry. This specimen comes from a study of blood T cell repertoires in COVID-19. Study-wide context: Sites in the United States, Italy and Spain provided acute and convalescent COVID-19 samples.

This CDR3 region has 13 residues. CDR1 and CDR2 (germline): SGHTA, FQGTGA. The V end was cut by 2 bases, the J end by 5 bases, with 7 bases between. The chain joins TRBV7-3 to TRBJ2-1, with a weak D call TRBD2 (6 bases). This TCR came from a man younger than 45 who had been exposed to COVID-19. The sample taken for sequencing was PBMCs or T cells enriched from blood (not recorded which). CDR3 sequence: CASSLGRNNEQFF. CDR3 nucleotide sequence: TGTGCCAGCAGCTTAGGGAGGAACAATGAGCAGTTCTTC.